The source of this TCR beta chain is a study of monozygotic twins with cystic fibrosis. The wider study: Library input was about 3.3 micrograms of fragmented DNA, with approximately 14 PCR cycles.

Overall study findings and caveats: The repertoire was suggested to be naive-dominated, clonality median around 0.0093. Nucleotide-identical clonotype sharing was significantly higher within monozygotic CF twin pairs than between unrelated CF individuals. Co-twins had the most similar V usage for 13 of 16 pairs, J for 8.

V dropped 2 bases and J dropped 0 bases, with 12 bases sitting between them. Germline assignment: CDR1 SGDLS and CDR2 YYNGEE. The CDR3 loop spans 15 amino acids. Using immunoSEQ multiplex PCR, the repertoire was profiled, and TCRdb retains in-frame clones only, with some absent. The sample consists of some 33,000 clones, 75% to 95% of them appearing once. With respect to this clone: Its antigen remains unidentified.

Material for sequencing was blood. The rearrangement joins TRBV9 to TRBJ2-7; the D gene is possibly TRBD2 (5 bases). The origin of this receptor is a boy aged 2 to 10 with cystic fibrosis. In DNA, the CDR3 is TGTGCCAGCAGCGTCAGGAGGAAGAGCTCCTACGAGCAGTACTTC. It encodes CASSVRRKSSYEQYF. The full variable domain, with the rest looked up from reference TRBV9 and TRBJ2-7, is DSGVTQTPKHLITATGQRVTLRCSPRSGDLSVYWYQQSLDQGLQFLIQYYNGEERAKGNILERFSAQQFPDLHSELNLSSLELGDSALYFCASSVRRKSSYEQYFGPGTRLTVT.